The subject of this entry is one TCR beta chain. Its antigen is not identified. Profiling relied on immunoSEQ multiplex PCR, and the TCRdb table lists in-frame clones only, not all of them. The sample carries about 79,000 clones, 60% to 80% recorded once. This entry comes from a study of vaccination effects on CD4 cells after COVID-19. This CDR3 has 14 residues. V lost 0 bases and J 6 bases, leaving 9 bases between the germline ends. Germline loops: CDR1 LGHNA, CDR2 YSLEER. Antigen-specific CD4+ T cells were expanded with viral peptide pools in the ViraFEST assay before sequencing. At the end of about 10 days of culture, CD4+ T cells were isolated.

The starting material was CD4+ T cells from PBMCs cultured with HCoV-229E spike peptides, obtained before COVID-19 vaccination. This TCR came from a human donor who received a COVID-19 vaccine. This rearrangement joins TRBV4-3 to TRBJ1-5; D gene unclear. This CDR3 is CASSQDTDLQPQHF. DNA of the CDR3: TGCGCCAGCAGCCAAGATACAGACCTTCAGCCCCAGCATTTT.